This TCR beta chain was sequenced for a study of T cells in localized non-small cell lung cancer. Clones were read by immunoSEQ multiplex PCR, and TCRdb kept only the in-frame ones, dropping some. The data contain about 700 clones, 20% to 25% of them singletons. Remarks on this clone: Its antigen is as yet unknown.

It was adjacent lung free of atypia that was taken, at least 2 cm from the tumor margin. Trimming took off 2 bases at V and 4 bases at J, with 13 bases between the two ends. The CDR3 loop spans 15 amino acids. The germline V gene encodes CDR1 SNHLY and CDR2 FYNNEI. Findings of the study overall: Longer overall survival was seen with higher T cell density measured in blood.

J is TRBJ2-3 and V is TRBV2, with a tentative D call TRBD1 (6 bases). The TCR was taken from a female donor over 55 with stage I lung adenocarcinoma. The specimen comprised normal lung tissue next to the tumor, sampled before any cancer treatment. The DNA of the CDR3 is TGTGCCAGCAGTGAACAGGGGACATCTGCAGATACGCAGTATTTT. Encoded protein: CASSEQGTSADTQYF. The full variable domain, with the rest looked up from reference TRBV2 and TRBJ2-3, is EPEVTQTPSHQVTQMGQEVILRCVPISNHLYFYWYRQILGQKVEFLVSFYNNEISEKSEIFDDQFSVERPDGSNFTLKIRSTKLEDSAMYFCASSEQGTSADTQYFGPGTRLTVL.